These 28 T cell receptor beta chains were sequenced from one sample in a study of cytotoxic CD8 clonotypes in ibrutinib-treated CLL. Measured with immunoSEQ multiplex PCR; TCRdb has only the in-frame clones, and not every one. The sample holds under 35,000 clones; almost 70% are singletons and the top ten take roughly 51%. The sample was PBMCs, taken after 24 months of ibrutinib treatment. The receptors were sampled from a human donor with chronic lymphocytic leukemia.

This clone has a handful of counts. The rearrangement joins TRBV27 to TRBJ2-7; maybe TRBD1 (6 bases). Trimming left V 3 bases short and J 10 bases short, with 10 bases between. The CDR3 loop spans 11 amino acids. In germline, CDR1 is MNHEY, CDR2 SMNVEV (reference sequence). The CDR3 DNA sequence: TGTGCCAGCAGTTTTGGACAGAAACAGTACTTC. Translating it yields CASSFGQKQYF.

The chain has TRBV18 and TRBJ2-7; D is possibly TRBD1 (5 bases). V gave up 2 bases and J gave up 0 bases, with 11 bases separating them. Germline V gene lookup returns CDR1 KGHSH and CDR2 LQKENI. The CDR3 spans 15 residues. The DNA for the CDR3 is TGTGCCAGCTCACCAAACAGACAGACCTCCTACGAGCAGTACTTC. Its translation is CASSPNRQTSYEQYF.

This clone was seen only a few times. The CDR3 protein is CASSLTESYEQYF. CDR3 nucleotides: TGTGCCAGCAGCCTGACTGAGTCCTACGAGCAGTACTTC. The V call is TRBV9, the J call TRBJ2-7, with no clear D. Germline lookup yields CDR1 SGDLS and CDR2 YYNGEE. V was clipped by 4 bases and J by 1 base, with 9 bases between them. This CDR3 has 13 residues.

V is TRBV6-5 and J is TRBJ1-3; D is ambiguous. The V and J ends lost 5 bases and 0 bases respectively, with 11 bases between them. The CDR3 extends over 15 amino acids. Germline V CDR1 and CDR2: MNHEY, SVGAGI. CDR3: CASSLQWSSGNTIYF. For the CDR3, the DNA is TGTGCCAGCAGTCTTCAGTGGAGCTCTGGAAACACCATATATTTT.

The chain employs TRBV7-3 and TRBJ1-6; the D is unclear. CDR3 size: 15 residues. Per the germline V gene, CDR1 is SGHTA and CDR2 is FQGTGA. V was shortened by 2 bases and J by 9 bases, with 14 bases between the two germline ends. CDR3 loop: CASSLLSGSASPLHF. The DNA of the CDR3 is TGTGCCAGCAGCTTATTGTCCGGAAGCGCTTCACCCCTCCACTTT.

This clone was seen many times. The chain has TRBV7-9 and TRBJ1-1; a weak D match, TRBD1 (6 bases). The germline V gene encodes CDR1 SEHNR and CDR2 FQNEAQ (reference sequence). This CDR3 has 14 amino acids. Trimming left V 5 bases short and J 4 bases short, with 14 bases between. CDR3 sequence (DNA): TGTGCCAGCAGCATACAGGGAGGGAGCACTGAAGCTTTCTTT. Translation gives CASSIQGGSTEAFF.

This sequence joins TRBV7-8 and TRBJ2-1; perhaps D is TRBD1 or TRBD2 (5 bases each). Germline assignment: CDR1 SGHVS and CDR2 FQNEAQ. The CDR3 has 20 amino acids. V dropped 1 base and J dropped 5 bases, with 27 bases sitting between them. The CDR3 sequence is CASSLDANRGDGGTHNEQFF. The CDR3 coding sequence is TGTGCCAGCAGCTTAGATGCTAACCGTGGGGATGGGGGAACGCACAATGAGCAGTTCTTC.

This clone turned up a few times. This sequence joins TRBV6-1 and TRBJ2-3; no definite D call. V was shortened by 6 bases and J by 2 bases, with 9 bases between the two germline ends. The CDR3 length is 13 residues. Germline loops: CDR1 MNHNS, CDR2 SASEGT. The CDR3 nucleotides are TGTGCCAGCAGCTCCGGGTTCACAGATACGCAGTATTTT. It translates to CASSSGFTDTQYF.

The gene calls are TRBV5-6 and TRBJ1-6; tentatively, D is TRBD1 (5 bases). V was shortened by 4 bases and J by 6 bases, with 14 bases between the two germline ends. This CDR3 has 15 amino acids. Germline V CDR1 and CDR2: SGHDT, YYEEEE. The CDR3 protein is CASSPWGLGNSPLHF. Here the CDR3 DNA reads TGTGCCAGCAGCCCGTGGGGGTTGGGTAATTCACCCCTCCACTTT.

This clone was counted a few times. V gene TRBV28 combines with J gene TRBJ1-2; D gene unclear. The germline V gene encodes CDR1 MDHEN and CDR2 SYDVKM. The V end lost 6 bases, the J end lost 1 base, and 9 bases lay between the germline ends. This CDR3 comprises 13 residues. The CDR3 sequence is CASSTLSNYGYTF. Here the CDR3 DNA reads TGTGCCAGCAGCACACTGAGTAACTATGGCTACACCTTC.

This clone was seen only a few times. The V gene is TRBV6-5, the J gene TRBJ1-5; D may be TRBD1 (5 bases). V lost 0 bases, J lost 7 bases, and 16 bases lay in between. CDR1 is MNHEY and CDR2 is SVGAGI in the germline V gene. CDR3 size: 16 residues. For the CDR3, the DNA is TGTGCCAGCAGTTACTCCCCCGTTGGGGACGGACAGCCCCAGCATTTT. It specifies CASSYSPVGDGQPQHF.

Here the CDR3 reads CASSTSGTGDGEQYF. The CDR3 DNA reads as TGTGCCAGCAGTACCTCCGGGACAGGGGATGGCGAGCAGTACTTC. The V call is TRBV6-6, the J call TRBJ2-7; TRBD1 agrees at 10 bases. Trimming took 5 bases from V and 6 from J; bases not matched to a gene: 10. The length of the CDR3 is 15 residues. Per the germline V gene, CDR1 is MNHNY and CDR2 is SVGAGI (reference sequence).

The V and J genes are TRBV30 and TRBJ1-4; a weak D match, TRBD1 (6 bases). The CDR3 spans 16 residues. Germline values: CDR1 GTSNPN, CDR2 SVGIG (reference sequence). Trimming took off 7 bases at V and 0 bases at J, with 18 bases between the two ends. Here the CDR3 reads CAYGGGGLATNEKLFF. Written as DNA, the CDR3 is TGTGCCTACGGGGGAGGGGGACTTGCAACTAATGAAAAACTGTTTTTT. The entire variable domain, with the rest obtained from reference TRBV30 and TRBJ1-4, is as follows: SQTIHQWPATLVQPVGSPLSLECTVEGTSNPNLYWYRQAAGRGLQLLFYSVGIGQISSEVPQNLSASRPQDRQFILSSKKLLLSDSGFYLCAYGGGGLATNEKLFFGSGTQLSVL.

The chain uses TRBV7-8 and TRBJ1-1; TRBD1 is a possible D gene (5 bases). The CDR3 has 13 amino acids. The V end was cut by 3 bases, the J end by 5 bases, with 10 bases between. CDR1 and CDR2 from the germline V gene are SGHVS and FQNEAQ. The CDR3 protein is CASSLLGGTEAFF. The CDR3 region has the DNA TGTGCCAGCAGCTTGTTGGGGGGGACTGAAGCTTTCTTT.

This clone showed up just a few times. This rearrangement joins TRBV7-9 to TRBJ2-7; tentatively, D is TRBD2 (5 bases). V was shortened by 5 bases and J by 2 bases, with 13 bases between the two germline ends. CDR3 length: 14 residues. Germline CDR1 SEHNR, CDR2 FQNEAQ (reference sequence). Here the CDR3 reads CASSPPGRTYEQYF. Here the CDR3 DNA reads TGTGCCAGCAGCCCTCCGGGAAGAACCTACGAGCAGTACTTC.

Written as DNA, the CDR3 is TGCGCCAGCAGCCGTCTAAGTGGAAACACCATATATTTT. Translated, it gives CASSRLSGNTIYF. The chain uses TRBV4-1 and TRBJ1-3; unclear D gene. CDR1 and CDR2 (germline): MGHRA, YSYEKL. Between the trimmed V and J ends, which lost 4 bases and 3 bases, there was a span of 7 bases. The CDR3 covers 13 residues.

The rearrangement links TRBV5-4 to TRBJ1-2; 10 nucleotides match TRBD1. CDR1 SGHNT and CDR2 YYREEE come from the germline V gene (reference sequence). This CDR3 comprises 16 residues. The ends lost 2 bases at V and 0 bases at J; junction bases unmatched: 4. The CDR3 is CASSFDRGRANYGYTF. As DNA, the CDR3 is TGTGCCAGCAGCTTCGACAGGGGGCGAGCTAACTATGGCTACACCTTC.

The rearrangement uses TRBV30 and TRBJ1-3, with a tentative D call TRBD1 (5 bases). Germline CDR1 and CDR2: GTSNPN and SVGIG (reference sequence). The V and J ends lost 3 bases and 2 bases respectively, with 14 bases between them. The CDR3 contains 15 residues. Written as DNA, the CDR3 is TGTGCCTGGAGAAAATCGGAGACAGCTGGAAACACCATATATTTT. Protein: CAWRKSETAGNTIYF.

The rearrangement links TRBV28 to TRBJ1-4, with 7 bases aligning to TRBD1. The CDR3 spans 15 residues. V dropped 2 bases and J dropped 5; count of bases not matched to a gene: 5. Germline V CDR1 and CDR2: MDHEN, SYDVKM. CDR3 in amino acids: CASSLPATGNEKLFF. The CDR3 region has the DNA TGTGCCAGCAGTTTACCTGCGACAGGGAATGAAAAACTGTTTTTT.

The chain couples TRBV6-5 to TRBJ1-3; TRBD1 agrees at 7 bases. This CDR3 is built from 14 residues. The germline gives CDR1 MNHEY, CDR2 SVGAGI. The trim removed 6 bases at V and 0 bases at J, leaving 2 bases unmatched. The CDR3 region has the DNA TGTGCCAGCAGGTGGGACAGCTCTGGAAACACCATATATTTT. Residues: CASRWDSSGNTIYF.

This clone was counted only a few times. The chain is built from TRBV9 and TRBJ2-2; D is uncertain. CDR1 is SGDLS and CDR2 is YYNGEE in the germline V gene. V was pared by 0 bases and J by 2 bases, with 5 bases between. The CDR3 consists of 14 residues. CDR3 sequence (DNA): TGTGCCAGCAGCGTAGGAGGAAACACCGGGGAGCTGTTTTTT. Residues: CASSVGGNTGELFF.

The J gene is TRBJ1-2, the V gene TRBV5-6; TRBD1 aligns across 8 bases. J gave up 4 bases and V 6 bases, and 5 bases lay outside the gene matches. CDR3 length: 13 amino acids. In germline, CDR1 is SGHDT, CDR2 YYEEEE. This chain's CDR3 is CASNPTGVYGYTF. CDR3 nucleotides: TGTGCCAGCAACCCGACAGGGGTCTATGGCTACACCTTC.

A note on this clone: The junction differs from germline at one of its ends, possibly a read error. V gene TRBV7-7 combines with J gene TRBJ2-2, with D unclear. CDR3 size: 13 residues. CDR1 and CDR2 (germline): SSHAT, FNYEAQ (reference sequence). CDR3 bases: TGTGCTAGCAGTAAAAGTCCCGCCGGGGAGCTGTTTTTT. Translated: CASSKSPAGELFF. Using reference TRBV7-7 and TRBJ2-2 for the parts outside the CDR3, the full variable domain is GAGVSQSPRYKVTKRGQDVTLRCDPISSHATLYWYQQALGQGPEFLTYFNYEAQPDKSGLPSDRFSAERPEGSISTLTIQRTEQRDSAMYRCASSKSPAGELFFGEGSRLTVL.

V usage is TRBV14 and J usage is TRBJ1-2; 8 nucleotides align to TRBD1. Per the germline V gene, CDR1 is SGHDN and CDR2 is FVKESK. Losses at the gene ends were 2 bases for V and 5 bases for J; bases not matched to a gene: 1. The CDR3 sequence is 13 residues long. This chain's CDR3 is CASSQQGAYGYTF. Written as DNA, the CDR3 is TGTGCCAGCAGCCAACAGGGGGCTTATGGCTACACCTTC.

The rearrangement links TRBV28 to TRBJ2-2; a weak D match, TRBD2 (6 bases). V lost 2 bases to trimming and J lost 7 bases, with 8 bases between them. CDR1 and CDR2 (germline): MDHEN, SYDVKM. The CDR3 has 13 amino acids. The CDR3 region has the DNA TGTGCCAGCAGTTTAGACGGGGGCGGGGAGCTGTTTTTT. The encoded protein is CASSLDGGGELFF.

The chain combines TRBV5-4 with TRBJ2-1; D is tentatively TRBD1 or TRBD2 (6 bases each). V dropped 4 bases and J dropped 3 bases, with 14 bases sitting between them. In germline, CDR1 is SGHNT, CDR2 YYREEE (reference sequence). This CDR3 comprises 15 residues. For the CDR3, the DNA is TGTGCCAGCAGCCTCCCGGGGGCGGGCTACAATGAGCAGTTCTTC. Translating it yields CASSLPGAGYNEQFF.

This clone occurred a few times. The chain has TRBV30 and TRBJ2-1, with D unclear. The CDR3 is made up of 14 amino acids. The germline V gene has CDR1 GTSNPN and CDR2 SVGIG (reference sequence). V lost 3 bases to trimming and J lost 2 bases, with 11 bases between them. The CDR3 region is CAWSRTSAYNEQFF. The CDR3, as DNA: TGTGCCTGGAGCCGGACGTCGGCCTACAATGAGCAGTTCTTC.

The genes are TRBV29-1 and TRBJ2-2; 13 bases match TRBD2. The CDR3 is 19 amino acids. V lost 3 bases and J lost 5; bases outside the gene matches: 15. Germline loops: CDR1 SQVTM, CDR2 ANQGSEA. The CDR3 DNA is TGCAGCGTTGAGGGGTGGGGACTAGCGGGAACAATCGGAACCGGGGAGCTGTTTTTT. This codes for CSVEGWGLAGTIGTGELFF.